This TCR beta chain appears in the sequencing data of a study of cytomegalovirus exposure and HLA in healthy donors. CDR1 SGHVS and CDR2 FNYEAQ come from the germline V gene. The CDR3 totals 14 residues. The ends were cut back, 5 bases at V and 4 bases at J, with 14 bases in the middle. This clone was recorded only once. PCR used 60 Vbeta primers and 13 Jbeta primers. Clones were read by immunoSEQ multiplex PCR, and TCRdb kept only the in-frame ones, dropping some. Of about 110,000 clones in the sample, about 80% were seen once. This receptor was taken from a man aged 25-40 years in good health and CMV-seronegative. The rearrangement links TRBV7-6 to TRBJ1-2, with D possibly being TRBD1 (5 bases). What was sequenced was PBMCs. CDR3: CASSPEGDSYGYTF. CDR3 nucleotide sequence: TGTGCCAGCAGCCCGGAGGGTGACAGCTATGGCTACACCTTC. Full variable domain (missing parts from reference TRBV7-6 and TRBJ1-2): GAGVSQSPRYKVTKRGQDVALRCDPISGHVSLYWYRQALGQGPEFLTYFNYEAQQDKSGLPNDRFSAERPEGSISTLTIQRTEQRDSAMYRCASSPEGDSYGYTFGSGTRLTVV.